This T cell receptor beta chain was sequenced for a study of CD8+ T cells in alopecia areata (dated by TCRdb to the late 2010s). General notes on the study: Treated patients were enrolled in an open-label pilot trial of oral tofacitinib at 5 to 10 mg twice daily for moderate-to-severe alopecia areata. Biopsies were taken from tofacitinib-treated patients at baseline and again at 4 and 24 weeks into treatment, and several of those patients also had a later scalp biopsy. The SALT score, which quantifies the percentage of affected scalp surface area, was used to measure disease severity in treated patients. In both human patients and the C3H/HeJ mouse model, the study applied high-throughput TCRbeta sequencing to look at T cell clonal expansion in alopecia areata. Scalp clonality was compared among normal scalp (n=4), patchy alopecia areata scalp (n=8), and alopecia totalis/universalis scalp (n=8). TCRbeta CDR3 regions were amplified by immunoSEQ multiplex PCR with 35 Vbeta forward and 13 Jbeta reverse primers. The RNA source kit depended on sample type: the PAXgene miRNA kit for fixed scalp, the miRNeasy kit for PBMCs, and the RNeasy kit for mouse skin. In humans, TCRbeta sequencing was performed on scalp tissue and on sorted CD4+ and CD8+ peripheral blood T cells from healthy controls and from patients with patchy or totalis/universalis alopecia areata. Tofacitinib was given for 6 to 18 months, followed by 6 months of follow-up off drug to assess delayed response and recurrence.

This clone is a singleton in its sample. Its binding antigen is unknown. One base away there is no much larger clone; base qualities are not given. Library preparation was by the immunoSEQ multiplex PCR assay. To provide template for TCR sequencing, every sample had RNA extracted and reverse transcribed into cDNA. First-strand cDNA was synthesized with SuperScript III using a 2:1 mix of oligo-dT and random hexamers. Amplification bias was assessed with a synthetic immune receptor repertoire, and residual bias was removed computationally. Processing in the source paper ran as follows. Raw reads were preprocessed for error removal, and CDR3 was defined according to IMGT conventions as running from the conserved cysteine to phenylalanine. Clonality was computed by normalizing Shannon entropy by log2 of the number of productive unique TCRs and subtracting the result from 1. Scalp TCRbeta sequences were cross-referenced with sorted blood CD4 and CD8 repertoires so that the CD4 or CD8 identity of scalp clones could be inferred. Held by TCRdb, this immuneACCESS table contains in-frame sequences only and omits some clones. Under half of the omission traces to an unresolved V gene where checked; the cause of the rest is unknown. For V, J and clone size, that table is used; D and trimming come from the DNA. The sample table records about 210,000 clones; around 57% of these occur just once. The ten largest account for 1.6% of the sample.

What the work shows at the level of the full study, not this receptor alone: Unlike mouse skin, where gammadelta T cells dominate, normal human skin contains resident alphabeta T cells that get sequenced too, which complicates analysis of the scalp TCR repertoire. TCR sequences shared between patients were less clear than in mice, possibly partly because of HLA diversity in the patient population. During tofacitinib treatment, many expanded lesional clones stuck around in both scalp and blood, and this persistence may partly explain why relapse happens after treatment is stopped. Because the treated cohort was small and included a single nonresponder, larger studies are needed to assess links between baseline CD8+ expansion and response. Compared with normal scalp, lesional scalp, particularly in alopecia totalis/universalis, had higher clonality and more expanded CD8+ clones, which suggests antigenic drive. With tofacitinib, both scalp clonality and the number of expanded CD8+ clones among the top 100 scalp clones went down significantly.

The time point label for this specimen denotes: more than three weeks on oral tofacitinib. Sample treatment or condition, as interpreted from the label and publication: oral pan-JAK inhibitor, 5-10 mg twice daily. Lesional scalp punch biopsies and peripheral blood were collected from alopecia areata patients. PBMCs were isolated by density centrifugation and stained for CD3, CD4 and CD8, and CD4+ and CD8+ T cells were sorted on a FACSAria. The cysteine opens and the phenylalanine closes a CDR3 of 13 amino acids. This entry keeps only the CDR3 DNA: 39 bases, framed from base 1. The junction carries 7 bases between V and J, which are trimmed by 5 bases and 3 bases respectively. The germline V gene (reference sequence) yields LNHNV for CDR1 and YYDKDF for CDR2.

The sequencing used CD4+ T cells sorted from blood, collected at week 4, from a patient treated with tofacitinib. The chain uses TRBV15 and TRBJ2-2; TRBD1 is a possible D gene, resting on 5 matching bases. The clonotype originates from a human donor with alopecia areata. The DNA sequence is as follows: TGTGCCACCAGCGGGGCGGACACCGGGGAGCTGTTTTTT. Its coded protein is CATSGADTGELFF.